This T cell receptor beta chain derives from a study of T cells in Graves' hyperthyroidism and ophthalmopathy. Turning to the study itself: Peripheral blood draws took place at initial diagnosis, ahead of any treatment.

Hyperthyroidism in the patients, aged 18 to 65, was newly diagnosed and under 2 months in duration. The PBMCs were taken from approximately 9.7 ml of fresh peripheral blood. This clonotype was counted a few times. Researchers took RNA transcripts and amplified the TCR beta CDR3 regions from them. When the TCR CDR3 underwent first-round RT-PCR, the HTBI primer set was used. One entry per CDR3 protein, called by TCRdb with MiXCR from the multiplex PCR reads. Of about 360,000 distinct CDR3 sequences in the sample, less than 20% are singletons; the top ten hold roughly 25%. The germline V gene has CDR1 DFQATT and CDR2 SNEGSKA (reference sequence). Trimming pared 0 bases from V and 6 bases from J, leaving 15 bases between. CDR3 size: 15 residues.

The specimen was blood. This TCR was sampled from a woman under 30 with Graves' hyperthyroidism that later progressed to Graves' ophthalmopathy. The chain has TRBV20-1 and TRBJ1-5, with D hard to call. The CDR3 nucleotides are TGCAGTGCTAGAGATCCGCGCGGGGTTGGTCAGCCCCAGCATTTT. As protein: CSARDPRGVGQPQHF.